One sample yielded the 25 T cell receptor beta chains listed below, sequenced in a study of blood T cell repertoires in COVID-19. Data came from immunoSEQ multiplex PCR; TCRdb stores just in-frame clones and leaves some out. This sample has hundreds of thousands of clones, with around 85% found just once. Sequencing used peripheral blood. The origin of the receptors is a young woman who had recovered from COVID-19.

This clone was detected only once. The chain combines TRBV28 with TRBJ2-7; D possibly corresponds to TRBD2 (6 bases). Trimming stripped 2 bases from V and 2 bases from J, with 7 bases between. CDR1 and CDR2 from the germline V gene are MDHEN and SYDVKM. CDR3 length: 13 amino acids. The CDR3 DNA follows: TGTGCCAGCAGTTTAGGGGGGACCTACGAGCAGTACTTC. Residues: CASSLGGTYEQYF. Drawing the rest from reference TRBV28 and TRBJ2-7, the complete variable domain is DVKVTQSSRYLVKRTGEKVFLECVQDMDHENMFWYRQDPGLGLRLIYFSYDVKMKEKGDIPEGYSVSREKKERFSLILESASTNQTSMYLCASSLGGTYEQYFGPGTRLTVT.

CDR3 loop: CASSIRGNHQPQHF. The CDR3 bases are TGTGCCAGTAGTATTAGAGGGAATCATCAGCCCCAGCATTTT. The genes are TRBV19 and TRBJ1-5, with D unresolved. V was clipped by 3 bases and J by 5 bases, with 11 bases between them. There are 14 residues in the CDR3. The germline V gene has CDR1 LNHDA and CDR2 SQIVND (reference sequence).

The CDR3 bases are TGCGCCAGCAGTCAGCAAGGGGACAGCCTATGCGAATACGAGCAGTACTTC. This sequence encodes CASSQQGDSLCEYEQYF. This chain uses TRBV23-1 with TRBJ2-7; 7 bases map to TRBD1. Being an ORF, TRBV23-1 has a function that is uncertain. CDR3 size: 17 residues. Trimming cost V 3 bases and J 4 bases; bases outside gene matches: 15.

This clone was recorded only once. This rearrangement joins TRBV19 to TRBJ2-3, with TRBD2 matching over 10 bases. The V gene end was trimmed by 7 bases and the J gene end by 6 bases; junction bases not matched to a gene: 7. Germline CDR1 is LNHDA and CDR2 is SQIVND (reference sequence). This CDR3 has 14 amino acids. CDR3 DNA: TGTGCCAGTAAAAGTAGCGGGGGGAAGGATACGCAGTATTTT. It translates to CASKSSGGKDTQYF.

The chain couples TRBV7-9 to TRBJ2-1; 8 bases align to TRBD2. The junction had 14 bases not matched to a gene; V was cut back by 1 base and J by 9 bases. CDR1 is SEHNR and CDR2 is FQNEAQ in the germline V gene (reference sequence). This CDR3 region has 17 residues. For the CDR3, the DNA is TGTGCCAGCAGCTTAGACCCTCCGATAGCGGGAATCCGTGAGCAGTTCTTC. Protein sequence: CASSLDPPIAGIREQFF.

The chain uses TRBV21-1 and TRBJ1-3; TRBD1 reflects the table's D call only, with no check against the DNA. TRBV21-1 is a pseudogene locus. This CDR3 spans 17 amino acids. CDR3: CASSSSLDRDYSNTIYF. The CDR3, as DNA: TGTGCCAGCAGCTCCTCATTGGACAGGGATTATTCGAACACCATATATTTT.

This clone appeared once. The chain recombines TRBV7-3 with TRBJ2-1; 8 nucleotides line up with TRBD2. The length of the CDR3 is 15 residues. Germline V gives CDR1 SGHTA, CDR2 FQGTGA. V gave up 5 bases and J gave up 7 bases; unmatched junction bases: 10. The chain's CDR3 is CASSIDGTSSNEQFF. The CDR3 bases are TGTGCCAGCAGCATCGACGGGACTAGTTCGAATGAGCAGTTCTTC.

The count of this clone is one. This chain uses TRBV3-1 (or the pseudogene TRBV3-2) with TRBJ2-1; unclear D gene. Trimming stripped 3 bases from V and 0 bases from J, with 18 bases between. Germline CDR1 reads LGHDT; CDR2 reads YNNKEL (reference sequence). There are 18 residues in the CDR3. CDR3 sequence (DNA): TGTGCCAGCAGCCAGAACCCCTTCTCGAGTAGCTCCTACAATGAGCAGTTCTTC. Protein product: CASSQNPFSSSSYNEQFF.

This sequence joins TRBV10-1 and TRBJ2-2, with a weak D call TRBD2 (5 bases). The V end lost 2 bases, the J end lost 8 bases, and 9 bases lay between the germline ends. Germline values: CDR1 WNHNN, CDR2 SYGVQD (reference sequence). CDR3 length equals 13 residues. The CDR3 protein is CASSEGGRGELFF. The DNA for the CDR3 is TGCGCCAGCAGTGAGGGAGGTAGGGGGGAGCTGTTTTTT.

V usage is TRBV2 and J usage is TRBJ2-7, with 9 bases lining up with TRBD1. Germline V gene data show CDR1 as SNHLY and CDR2 as FYNNEI. V lost 1 base to trimming and J lost 6 bases; unmatched junction nucleotides: 4. CDR3 length: 14 amino acids. CDR3 nucleotides: TGTGCCAGCAGTGAAGTCGGGGACAGGGCCGAGCAGTACTTC. This codes for CASSEVGDRAEQYF.

The chain uses TRBV5-6 and TRBJ2-1; tentatively, D is TRBD1 (5 bases). Trimming removed 4 bases at V and 6 bases at J, with 8 bases between. The CDR3 has 12 residues. Germline V gives CDR1 SGHDT, CDR2 YYEEEE. The CDR3 protein is CASSVQGNEQFF. In nucleotides, the CDR3 is TGTGCCAGCAGCGTTCAGGGCAATGAGCAGTTCTTC. The variable domain in full, completed from reference TRBV5-6 and TRBJ2-1, reads DAGVTQSPTHLIKTRGQQVTLRCSPKSGHDTVSWYQQALGQGPQFIFQYYEEEERQRGNFPDRFSGHQFPNYSSELNVNALLLGDSALYLCASSVQGNEQFFGPGTRLTVL.

The chain employs TRBV27 and TRBJ2-3; D may be TRBD1 (5 bases). This CDR3 has 14 residues. The germline V and J ends were trimmed by 5 bases and 0 bases, with 9 bases remaining between them. The germline V gene has CDR1 MNHEY and CDR2 SMNVEV (reference sequence). The CDR3 loop is CASSPRQSTDTQYF. The CDR3 coding sequence is TGTGCCAGCAGTCCCCGACAGAGCACAGATACGCAGTATTTT.

This sequence joins TRBV28 and TRBJ1-5, with D uncertain. From germline, CDR1 is MDHEN and CDR2 SYDVKM. The V end lost 3 bases, the J end lost 1 base, and 10 bases lay between the germline ends. The length of the CDR3 is 15 residues. The CDR3 sequence is CASSFGLRSNQPQHF. CDR3 bases: TGTGCCAGCAGTTTCGGGTTGAGGAGCAATCAGCCCCAGCATTTT. The full variable domain, with the rest looked up from reference TRBV28 and TRBJ1-5, is DVKVTQSSRYLVKRTGEKVFLECVQDMDHENMFWYRQDPGLGLRLIYFSYDVKMKEKGDIPEGYSVSREKKERFSLILESASTNQTSMYLCASSFGLRSNQPQHFGDGTRLSIL.

The chain joins TRBV27 to TRBJ2-7; TRBD1 is a possible D gene (5 bases). The CDR3 is 15 amino acids. The V and J ends lost 0 bases and 1 base respectively, with 10 bases between them. CDR1 is MNHEY, CDR2 SMNVEV, per germline (reference sequence). CDR3 protein: CASSLSTVLSYEQYF. In nucleotides, the CDR3 is TGTGCCAGCAGTTTATCGACAGTTTTGTCCTACGAGCAGTACTTC.

This chain connects TRBV5-4 to TRBJ2-1; D remains unclear. This CDR3 contains 15 residues. V lost 0 bases to trimming and J lost 3 bases, with 10 bases between them. In germline, CDR1 is SGHNT, CDR2 YYREEE (reference sequence). The CDR3 spells CASSLGSAGYNEQFF. CDR3 DNA sequence: TGTGCCAGCAGCTTGGGGTCTGCAGGCTACAATGAGCAGTTCTTC.

This clone was seen once. V usage is TRBV2 and J usage is TRBJ1-1; D unclear. CDR1 and CDR2 from the germline V gene are SNHLY and FYNNEI. Trimming left V 8 bases short and J 1 base short, with 14 bases between. The CDR3 extends over 14 amino acids. CDR3 residues: CASRLASPNTEAFF. The CDR3 nucleotides are TGTGCCAGCCGATTGGCTAGTCCGAACACTGAAGCTTTCTTT.

The rearrangement links TRBV6-5 to TRBJ1-2; 7 bases match TRBD1. Per germline, CDR1 MNHEY and CDR2 SVGAGI. The CDR3 loop spans 13 amino acids. V gave up 6 bases and J gave up 3 bases; unmatched junction bases: 4. The DNA of the CDR3 is TGTGCCAGCAGAGGAGGGGGCTACTATGGCTACACCTTC. Residues: CASRGGGYYGYTF.

The rearrangement links TRBV4-1 to TRBJ1-3, with 7 bases matching TRBD1. V shed 2 bases, J shed 8 bases, and the junction held 9 bases outside the gene matches. The CDR3 has 15 amino acids. Germline V gene data show CDR1 as MGHRA and CDR2 as YSYEKL. The CDR3 DNA follows: TGCGCCAGCAGCCAATCGACAGGGATCGATTACACCATATATTTT. Amino acids: CASSQSTGIDYTIYF.

This clone was picked up one time. The J gene is TRBJ2-2, the V gene TRBV6-5; 7 bases map to TRBD1. The CDR3 has 14 amino acids. Germline-derived CDR1 and CDR2 are MNHEY and SVGAGI. The ends lost 6 bases at V and 6 bases at J; junction bases unmatched: 7. The CDR3 loop reads CASRPQGFAGELFF. The CDR3 DNA reads as TGTGCCAGCAGACCACAGGGGTTCGCCGGGGAGCTGTTTTTT.

The gene calls are TRBV21-1 and TRBJ1-5; no check of the table's D call, TRBD1, against the DNA was made. TRBV21-1 is a documented pseudogene. This CDR3 has 14 residues. CDR3 coding DNA: TGTGCCAGCAGCAACCACAGGGGCGGTCAGCCCCAGCATTTT. Its translation: CASSNHRGGQPQHF.

This chain joins TRBV5-6 and TRBJ1-2; 9 positions agree with TRBD1. CDR1 and CDR2 (germline): SGHDT, YYEEEE. V trimming: 1 base; J trimming: 0 bases; junction bases outside the gene matches: 10. This CDR3 comprises 18 residues. Written as DNA, the CDR3 is TGTGCCAGCAGCTTGCGGAGGACAGGGGAATTAGCTAACTATGGCTACACCTTC. The encoded protein is CASSLRRTGELANYGYTF.

This clone has a single count. Other DNA sequences in the sample encode the same CDR3. V usage is TRBV19 and J usage is TRBJ1-1; D ambiguous. V was cut by 1 base and J by 0 bases, with 6 bases left in between. Germline loops: CDR1 LNHDA, CDR2 SQIVND (reference sequence). The CDR3 consists of 14 residues. The CDR3 DNA reads as TGTGCCAGTAGTATAGGCGGGCTGAACACTGAAGCTTTCTTT. Translating it yields CASSIGGLNTEAFF.

The chain employs TRBV6-5 and TRBJ1-5; TRBD1 aligns across 7 bases. J was trimmed by 5 bases and V by 6 bases; bases with no gene match: 10. The germline V gene encodes CDR1 MNHEY and CDR2 SVGAGI. The CDR3 spans 15 residues. For the CDR3, the DNA is TGTGCCAGCAGAGCGAAAGGGACAGTCCATCAGCCCCAGCATTTT. The encoded protein is CASRAKGTVHQPQHF.

The chain links TRBV12-3 or TRBV12-4 to TRBJ1-2; 7 bases map to TRBD1. With V trimmed by 6 bases and J by 5 bases, 6 bases remained unmatched. This CDR3 spans 13 amino acids. The chain's CDR3 is CASSRGQLYGYTF. For the CDR3, the DNA is TGTGCCAGCAGCAGGGGACAGTTATATGGCTACACCTTC.

The gene calls are TRBV6-6 and TRBJ2-1; TRBD2 agrees at 15 bases. V shed 5 bases and J 5 bases; nucleotides not matched to a gene: 10. CDR3 length: 18 amino acids. The germline gives CDR1 MNHNY, CDR2 SVGAGI (reference sequence). This CDR3 is CASSPGTSGRIVHNEQFF. The CDR3 DNA reads TGTGCCAGCAGTCCCGGGACTAGCGGGAGGATAGTCCACAATGAGCAGTTCTTC.